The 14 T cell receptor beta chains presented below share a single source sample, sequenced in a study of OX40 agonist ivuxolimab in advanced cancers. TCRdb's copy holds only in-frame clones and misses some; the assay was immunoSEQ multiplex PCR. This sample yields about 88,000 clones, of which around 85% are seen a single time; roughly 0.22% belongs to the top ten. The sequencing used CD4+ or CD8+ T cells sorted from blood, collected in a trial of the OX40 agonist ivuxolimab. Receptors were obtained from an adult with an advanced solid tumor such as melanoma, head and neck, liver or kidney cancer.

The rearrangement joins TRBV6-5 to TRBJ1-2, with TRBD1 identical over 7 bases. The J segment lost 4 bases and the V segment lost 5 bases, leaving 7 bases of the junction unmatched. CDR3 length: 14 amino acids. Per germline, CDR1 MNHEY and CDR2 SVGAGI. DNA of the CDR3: TGTGCCAGCAGTCCAGGAGACAGGGTCTATGGCTACACCTTC. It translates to CASSPGDRVYGYTF.

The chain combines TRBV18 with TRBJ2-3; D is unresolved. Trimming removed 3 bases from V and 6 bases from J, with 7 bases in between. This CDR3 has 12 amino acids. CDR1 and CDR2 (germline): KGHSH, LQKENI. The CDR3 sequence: CASSPRGDTQYF. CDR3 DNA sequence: TGTGCCAGCTCACCGCGTGGGGATACGCAGTATTTT.

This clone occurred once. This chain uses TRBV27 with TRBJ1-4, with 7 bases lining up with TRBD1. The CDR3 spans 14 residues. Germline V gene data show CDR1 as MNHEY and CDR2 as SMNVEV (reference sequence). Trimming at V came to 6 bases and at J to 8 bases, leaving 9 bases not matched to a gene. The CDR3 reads CASRRGQPTEKLFF. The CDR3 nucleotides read TGTGCCAGCAGGCGGGGACAGCCCACCGAAAAACTGTTTTTT.

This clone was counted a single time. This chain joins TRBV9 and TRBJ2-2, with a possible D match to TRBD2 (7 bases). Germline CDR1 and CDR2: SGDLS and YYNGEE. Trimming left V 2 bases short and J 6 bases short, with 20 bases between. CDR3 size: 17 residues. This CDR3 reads CASSVRAGVQGAGELFF. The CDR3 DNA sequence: TGTGCCAGCAGCGTTAGGGCGGGGGTACAGGGCGCCGGGGAGCTGTTTTTT.

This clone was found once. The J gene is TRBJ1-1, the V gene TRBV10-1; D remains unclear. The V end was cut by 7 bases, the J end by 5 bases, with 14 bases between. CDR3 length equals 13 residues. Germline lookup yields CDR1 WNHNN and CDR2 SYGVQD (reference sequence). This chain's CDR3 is CASNLERGTEAFF. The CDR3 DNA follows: TGCGCCAGCAATCTCGAGCGGGGAACTGAAGCTTTCTTT.

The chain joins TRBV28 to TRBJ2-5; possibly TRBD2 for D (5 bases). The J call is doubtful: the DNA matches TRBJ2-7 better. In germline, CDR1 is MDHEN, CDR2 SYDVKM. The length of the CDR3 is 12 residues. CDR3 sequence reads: CASGSRSYEQYF. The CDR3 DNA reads TGTGCCAGCGGGAGTCGAAGCTACGAGCAGTACTTC.

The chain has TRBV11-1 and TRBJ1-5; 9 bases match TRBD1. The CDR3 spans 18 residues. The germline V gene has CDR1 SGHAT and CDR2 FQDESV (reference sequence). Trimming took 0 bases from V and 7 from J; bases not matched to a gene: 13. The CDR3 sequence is CASSLANGEDRGLQPQHF. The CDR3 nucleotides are TGTGCCAGCAGCTTAGCCAATGGGGAGGACAGGGGTTTACAGCCCCAGCATTTT. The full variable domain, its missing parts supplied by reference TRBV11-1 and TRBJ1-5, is EAEVAQSPRYKITEKSQAVAFWCDPISGHATLYWYRQILGQGPELLVQFQDESVVDDSQLPKDRFSAERLKGVDSTLKIQPAELGDSAMYLCASSLANGEDRGLQPQHFGDGTRLSIL.

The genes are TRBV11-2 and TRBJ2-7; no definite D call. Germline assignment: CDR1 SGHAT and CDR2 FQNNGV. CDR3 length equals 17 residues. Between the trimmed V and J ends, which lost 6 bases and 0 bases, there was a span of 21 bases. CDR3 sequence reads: CASSLTTGRRLSYEQYF. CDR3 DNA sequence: TGTGCCAGCAGTCTTACTACTGGGCGGCGCCTCTCCTACGAGCAGTACTTC.

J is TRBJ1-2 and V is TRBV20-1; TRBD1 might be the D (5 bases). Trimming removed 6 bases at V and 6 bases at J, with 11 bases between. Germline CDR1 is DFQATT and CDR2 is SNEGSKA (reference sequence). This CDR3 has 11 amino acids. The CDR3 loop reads CSAVGGHGYTF. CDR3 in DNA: TGCAGTGCGGTGGGGGGACATGGCTACACCTTC.

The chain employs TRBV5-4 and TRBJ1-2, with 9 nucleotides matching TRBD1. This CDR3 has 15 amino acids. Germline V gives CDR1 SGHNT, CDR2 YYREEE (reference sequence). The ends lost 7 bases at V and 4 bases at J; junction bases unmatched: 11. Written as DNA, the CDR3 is TGTGCCAGCGGACCGGGACAGGGAGTCATCTATGGCTACACCTTC. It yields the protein CASGPGQGVIYGYTF.

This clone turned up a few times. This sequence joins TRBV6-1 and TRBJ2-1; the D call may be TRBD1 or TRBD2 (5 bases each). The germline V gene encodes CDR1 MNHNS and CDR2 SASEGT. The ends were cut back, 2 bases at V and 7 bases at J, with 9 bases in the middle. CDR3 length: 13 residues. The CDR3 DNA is TGTGCCAGCAGTGAACCGGGACGGAATGAGCAGTTCTTC. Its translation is CASSEPGRNEQFF.

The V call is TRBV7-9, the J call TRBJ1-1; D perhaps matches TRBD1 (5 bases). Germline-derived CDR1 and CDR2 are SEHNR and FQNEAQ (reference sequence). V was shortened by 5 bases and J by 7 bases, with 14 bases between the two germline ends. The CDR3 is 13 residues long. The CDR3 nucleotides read TGTGCCAGCAGCACCCGCCAGGGCTATGAAGCTTTCTTT. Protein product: CASSTRQGYEAFF.

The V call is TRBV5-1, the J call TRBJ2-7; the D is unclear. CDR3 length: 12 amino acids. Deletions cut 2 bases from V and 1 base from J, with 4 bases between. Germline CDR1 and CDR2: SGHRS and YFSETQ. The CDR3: CASSFQSYEQYF. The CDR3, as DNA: TGCGCCAGCAGCTTTCAGTCCTACGAGCAGTACTTC.

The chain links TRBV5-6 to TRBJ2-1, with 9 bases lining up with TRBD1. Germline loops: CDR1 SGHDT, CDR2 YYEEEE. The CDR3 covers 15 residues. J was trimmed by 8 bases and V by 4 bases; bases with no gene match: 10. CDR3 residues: CASSPGGQGRYEQFF. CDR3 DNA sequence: TGTGCCAGCAGCCCCGGGGGACAGGGACGGTATGAGCAGTTCTTC.